A selection of T cell receptor beta chains follows, all from one sample in a study of blood T cells in healthy people across ages. TCRdb fed the 5' RACE reads into MiXCR, producing one record per CDR3 protein. Of 2 million or so distinct CDR3 sequences in the sample, around half are singletons; the top ten hold approximately 2%. The specimen was blood. The receptor source for this set is a woman between 40 and 55 years old in good health. CDR3s include the opening cysteine and the closing phenylalanine or tryptophan. The D gene is left open where the match is weak. Not all rows give a size; the values are once, few, many and, for expanded clones, a class.

v_call	d_call	clone_size	j_call	cdr3_nt	cdr3_aa
TRBV29-1	.	.	TRBJ2-5	TGCAGCGTTGAAGCAGGACAGTTAACCAAGGGAGAGACCCAGTACTTC	CSVEAGQLTKGETQYF
TRBV15	.	.	TRBJ2-3	TGTGCCACCAGAGATGGGCTCGACTCGTATTTT	CATRDGLDSYF
TRBV7-9	.	.	TRBJ2-1	TGTGCCAGCAGCCCAACAACCCAGTACAATGAGCAGTTCTTC	CASSPTTQYNEQFF
TRBV4-3	.	few	TRBJ1-2	TGCGCCAGCAGCCCGGGGTCAACAGGATTTAATGGCTACACCTTC	CASSPGSTGFNGYTF
TRBV12-3/TRBV12-4	.	.	TRBJ1-2	TGTGCCAGCAGTTTCACGGCGCCTAGCGGCCACACCTTC	CASSFTAPSGHTF
TRBV29-1	.	few	TRBJ2-3	TGCAGCGTTGGAGATAAGGTCGCAGATACGCAGTATTTT	CSVGDKVADTQYF
TRBV7-9	.	.	TRBJ1-5	TGTGCCAGCAGCTTAGAGGCAGGGCTGGGGCCCCAGCATTTT	CASSLEAGLGPQHF
TRBV10-1	.	.	TRBJ2-1	TGCGCCAGCAGCGCGTCAACAGGTTACAATGAGCAGTTCTTC	CASSASTGYNEQFF
TRBV7-2	.	.	TRBJ1-5	TGTGCCAGCAGCCCCGACCTTGGGGCCCAGCATTTT	CASSPDLGAQHF
TRBV25-1	TRBD1	.	TRBJ2-7	TGTGCCAGCAGTGGGACAGGTCGCAAGCAGTACTTC	CASSGTGRKQYF
TRBV12-3/TRBV12-4	.	.	TRBJ2-7	TGTGCCAGCAGTTTAGCGCCAGGGTCCCCGCAGTACTTC	CASSLAPGSPQYF
TRBV5-6	.	few	TRBJ2-5	TGTGCCAGCAGTCCCGTGGGAGGACGAGAGACCCAGTACTTC	CASSPVGGRETQYF
TRBV6-5	.	few	TRBJ2-5	TGTGCCAGCAGTTACCGGACCGTAGGCTACAGGGAGACCCAGTACTTC	CASSYRTVGYRETQYF
TRBV10-3	.	few	TRBJ1-4	TGTGCCAGTACTTTTGCAACTAATGAAAAACTGTTTTTT	CASTFATNEKLFF
TRBV4-3	.	.	TRBJ1-2	TGCGGCAGCAGCCAAGACGAGAAAGTGCAGGGGTACTATGGCTACACCTTC	CGSSQDEKVQGYYGYTF
TRBV20-1	TRBD1	.	TRBJ1-2	TGCAGTGCAGGGACAGGGAGGGAGTATGGCTACACCTTC	CSAGTGREYGYTF
TRBV29-1	.	few	TRBJ2-7	TGCAGCGTTGAATTGTCGGGCTACGAGCAGTACTTC	CSVELSGYEQYF
TRBV6-2/TRBV6-3	TRBD1	few	TRBJ1-2	TGTGCCAGCAGTCTTCCGGGACAGGGGGCATATGGCTACACCTTC	CASSLPGQGAYGYTF
TRBV9	.	few	TRBJ2-5	TGTGCCAGCAGCGTAGGAATCCATCAAGAGACCCAGTACTTC	CASSVGIHQETQYF
TRBV20-1	TRBD1	.	TRBJ2-5	TGCAGTGCTACGGGACAGGGCCATGGAGAGCAGTACTTC	CSATGQGHGEQYF
TRBV9	TRBD1	.	TRBJ1-5	TGTGCCAGCAGCGCCGGACAGGGACTGAATCAGCCCCAGCATTTT	CASSAGQGLNQPQHF
TRBV4-3	.	.	TRBJ1-2	TGCGCCAGCAATAGGGGGGGCGCAAGCTATGGCTACACCTTC	CASNRGGASYGYTF
TRBV28	TRBD1	.	TRBJ2-3	TGTGCCAGCAGCCCAACCGGGACAGGGGACACAGATACGCAGTATTTT	CASSPTGTGDTDTQYF
TRBV28	.	.	TRBJ1-1	TGTGCCAGCAGTTTAGGATACGGAGGGAACACTGAAGCTTTCTTT	CASSLGYGGNTEAFF
TRBV13	TRBD2	few	TRBJ2-3	TGTGCCAGCAGCCCCCCGCTAGCGGGAACAGATACGCAGTATTTT	CASSPPLAGTDTQYF
TRBV5-1	.	.	TRBJ1-1	TGCGCCAGCAGCTTGGGGGGGTACGGCACTGAAGCTTTCTTT	CASSLGGYGTEAFF